This T cell receptor (beta chain) was sequenced during a study of blood T cell repertoires in COVID-19. The CDR3 length is 15 residues. From germline, CDR1 is MNHNY and CDR2 SVGAGI (reference sequence). The ends were cut back, 2 bases at V and 6 bases at J, with 17 bases in the middle. Profiling relied on immunoSEQ multiplex PCR, and the TCRdb table lists in-frame clones only, not all of them. The sample has roughly 150,000 clones, approximately 91% seen once. The V gene is TRBV6-6, the J gene TRBJ2-7; perhaps TRBD1 as D (5 bases). This TCR was recovered from a man aged 18 to 29 with COVID-19, enrolled during active disease. Sequencing was carried out using peripheral blood. The CDR3 region has the DNA TGTGCCAGCAGTTACAGGATGGGCAGGGTCGTCGAGCAGTACTTC. Its protein is CASSYRMGRVVEQYF.